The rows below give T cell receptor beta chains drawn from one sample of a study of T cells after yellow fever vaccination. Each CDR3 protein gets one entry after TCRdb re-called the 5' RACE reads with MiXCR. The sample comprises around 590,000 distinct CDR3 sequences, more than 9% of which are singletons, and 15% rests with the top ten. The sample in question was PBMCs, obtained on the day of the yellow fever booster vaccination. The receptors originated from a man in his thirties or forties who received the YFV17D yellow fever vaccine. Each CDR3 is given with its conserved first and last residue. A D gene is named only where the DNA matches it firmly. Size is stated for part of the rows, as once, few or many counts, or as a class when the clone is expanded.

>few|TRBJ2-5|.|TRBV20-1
CSARRETQYF
TGCAGTGCTAGAAGAGAGACCCAGTACTTC
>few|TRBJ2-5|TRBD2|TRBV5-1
CASSLGGSGSQETQYF
TGCGCCAGCAGCTTGGGGGGGAGCGGGAGCCAAGAGACCCAGTACTTC
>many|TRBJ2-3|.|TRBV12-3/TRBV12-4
CASIPGGTDTQYF
TGTGCCAGCATTCCCGGTGGCACAGATACGCAGTATTTT
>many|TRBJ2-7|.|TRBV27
CASSFSRGYEQYF
TGTGCCAGCAGTTTCAGTAGGGGCTACGAGCAGTACTTC
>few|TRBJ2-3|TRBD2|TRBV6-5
CASSSQRERTDTQYF
TGTGCCAGCAGTTCTCAGCGGGAGCGCACAGATACGCAGTATTTT
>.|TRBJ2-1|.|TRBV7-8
CASSISGPGGGQFF
TGTGCCAGCAGCATTAGCGGTCCTGGTGGTGGGCAGTTCTTC
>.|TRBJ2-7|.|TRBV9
CASSKAESYEQYF
TGTGCCAGCAGCAAAGCGGAATCGTACGAGCAGTACTTC
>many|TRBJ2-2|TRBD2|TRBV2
CASSDAGGSNTGELFF
TGTGCCAGCAGTGATGCGGGAGGGTCGAACACCGGGGAGCTGTTTTTT
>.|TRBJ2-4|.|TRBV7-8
CASSHNKNIQYF
TGTGCCAGCAGCCACAACAAAAACATTCAGTACTTC
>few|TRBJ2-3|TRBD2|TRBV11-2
CASSLLAGGIDTQYF
TGTGCCAGCAGCTTACTAGCGGGAGGAATAGATACGCAGTATTTT
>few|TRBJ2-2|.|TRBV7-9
CASSPQRAGKGTGELFF
TGTGCCAGCAGCCCCCAAAGGGCTGGGAAGGGCACCGGGGAGCTGTTTTTT
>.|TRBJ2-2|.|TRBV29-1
CSIYYFNAGELFF
TGCAGCATTTACTATTTCAACGCCGGGGAGCTGTTTTTT
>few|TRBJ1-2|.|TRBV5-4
CASSLTGRGYGYTF
TGTGCCAGCAGCTTGACAGGGAGGGGCTATGGCTACACCTTC
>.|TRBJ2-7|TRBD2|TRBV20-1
CSAGRGRWVEQYF
TGCAGTGCCGGGCGCGGGAGGTGGGTCGAGCAGTACTTC